This T cell receptor (beta chain) was retrieved from a study of cytomegalovirus exposure and HLA in healthy donors. This clone was picked up a small number of times. The primer mix had 60 Vbeta and 13 Jbeta primers. The data were produced by immunoSEQ multiplex PCR, yet TCRdb's version contains in-frame clones alone and is incomplete. The table has about 110,000 clones, 81% seen once. The TCR originated in a woman in her 30s in good health and CMV-seronegative. The sequencing sample was made of PBMCs.

The CDR3 is CASSIDLGQVYTEAFF. The CDR3 bases are TGTGCCAGTAGTATAGATCTGGGACAGGTCTACACTGAAGCTTTCTTT. This chain links TRBV19 with TRBJ1-1; TRBD1 aligns across 8 bases. Germline CDR1 is LNHDA and CDR2 is SQIVND (reference sequence). The CDR3 totals 16 residues. V dropped 0 bases and J dropped 3; count of bases not matched to a gene: 6.